The next 15 T cell receptor beta chains were all read from a single sample in a study of regulatory T cells in long-lasting Graves disease. Time point here: newly diagnosed GD, antithyroid drugs for less than 3 months. PBMCs provided the RNA from which the TCR library was made. Building the TCR beta libraries relied on iRepertoire HTBI primers, and CDR3 regions underwent Arm-PCR. TCRdb itself ran the multiplex PCR reads through MiXCR, one entry per CDR3 protein. The repertoire holds around 470,000 distinct CDR3 sequences, with around 15% as singletons. In addition, the sample was reused for a study of T cells in Graves' hyperthyroidism and ophthalmopathy.

The sequencing used peripheral blood mononuclear cells (PBMCs), collected at new diagnosis, from a patient treated with antithyroid drugs. The receptors were gathered from a woman between 45 and 60 years old with Graves disease.

This clonotype was seen ten or more times. This chain links TRBV6-9 with TRBJ2-7; 12 nucleotides agree with TRBD2. Trimming removed 3 bases from V and 2 bases from J; junction bases left unmatched: 11. CDR1 MNHGY and CDR2 SVAAGI come from the germline V gene. CDR3 length equals 18 residues. The CDR3 bases are TGTGCCAGCAGTTACTCTAGCGGGAGGGGGGGAGGAGCCTACGAGCAGTACTTC. Translated, it gives CASSYSSGRGGGAYEQYF.

The table lists this clonotype with a few counts. The CDR3 here is CASSIGDSPQETQYF. The CDR3 bases are TGTGCCAGCAGCATCGGAGACAGCCCCCAAGAGACCCAGTACTTC. This chain links TRBV13 with TRBJ2-5; D possibly corresponds to TRBD1 (5 bases). The CDR3 spans 15 residues. Looked up from germline, CDR1 is PRHDT and CDR2 is FYEKMQ (reference sequence). V was clipped by 5 bases and J by 1 base, with 14 bases between them.

In this sample, this clonotype turned up a few times. The chain is built from TRBV27 and TRBJ2-1, with 11 bases fitting TRBD2. V was pared by 6 bases and J by 7 bases, with 14 bases of the junction left unmatched. The CDR3 has 17 residues. Germline lookup yields CDR1 MNHEY and CDR2 SMNVEV (reference sequence). In DNA, the CDR3 is TGTGCCAGCAGATTTCAAACTAGCGGGAGTTTTAGGAATGAGCAGTTCTTC. It yields the protein CASRFQTSGSFRNEQFF.

V is TRBV6-2 or TRBV6-3 and J is TRBJ1-2; possible D gene TRBD1, 6 bases. The germline gives CDR1 MNHEY, CDR2 SVGEGT. Between the trimmed V and J ends, which lost 5 bases and 4 bases, there was a span of 14 bases. The length of the CDR3 is 14 residues. This CDR3 is CASSAPGTLYGYTF. DNA of the CDR3: TGTGCCAGCAGTGCACCGGGGACACTCTATGGCTACACCTTC.

V and J are TRBV9 and TRBJ1-2, with D possibly TRBD1 on 6 matching bases. The CDR3 is 13 amino acids. Per germline, CDR1 SGDLS and CDR2 YYNGEE. With 4 bases removed from V and 5 bases from J, the gap between germline ends came to 12 bases. The CDR3 sequence is CASSPRTAYGYTF. CDR3 nucleotides: TGTGCCAGCAGCCCGAGGACAGCATATGGCTACACCTTC.

This rearrangement joins TRBV29-1 to TRBJ2-7; D might be TRBD1 (6 bases). The CDR3 totals 12 residues. Germline V lookup: CDR1 SQVTM, CDR2 ANQGSEA. Trimming left V 5 bases short and J 6 bases short, with 14 bases between. CDR3 loop: CSVHEQGSEQYF. The CDR3 nucleotides read TGCAGCGTTCACGAACAGGGAAGCGAGCAGTACTTC.

This clonotype has only a few counts. The chain links TRBV3-1 to TRBJ1-1, with D unresolved. This CDR3 spans 14 amino acids. Germline values: CDR1 LGHDT, CDR2 YNNKEL (reference sequence). Trimming removed 1 base from V and 4 bases from J, with 10 bases in between. The CDR3 here is CASSQVLAGTEAFF. CDR3 nucleotides: TGTGCCAGCAGCCAAGTTCTGGCGGGCACTGAAGCTTTCTTT.

This clonotype was recorded a few times. This chain uses TRBV28 with TRBJ1-1; D possibly corresponds to TRBD1 (6 bases). Trimming removed 7 bases from V and 1 base from J, with 13 bases in between. CDR3 length: 14 residues. Germline CDR1 reads MDHEN; CDR2 reads SYDVKM. CDR3 coding DNA: TGTGCCAGCACACAACGGGGGCGGAACACTGAAGCTTTCTTT. This gives the protein CASTQRGRNTEAFF.

This clonotype was seen more than once but under ten times. The CDR3, as DNA: TGTGCCAGCCACAGGGAGATAGGGGAGCAGTACTTC. Encoded protein: CASHREIGEQYF. The chain employs TRBV2 and TRBJ2-7; TRBD1 might be the D (6 bases). Germline V gives CDR1 SNHLY, CDR2 FYNNEI. The V and J ends lost 8 bases and 7 bases respectively, with 15 bases between them. The CDR3 consists of 12 residues.

The table lists this clonotype with many counts. The chain has TRBV28 and TRBJ2-7; possibly TRBD1 for D (6 bases). CDR1 is MDHEN and CDR2 is SYDVKM in the germline V gene. The CDR3 consists of 15 residues. V was clipped by 3 bases and J by 3 bases, with 15 bases between them. The CDR3 DNA reads as TGTGCCAGCAGTTTTGGGGGCGCGGGTATCTACGAGCAGTACTTC. It translates to CASSFGGAGIYEQYF. Full variable domain (outside the CDR3, taken from reference TRBV28 and TRBJ2-7): DVKVTQSSRYLVKRTGEKVFLECVQDMDHENMFWYRQDPGLGLRLIYFSYDVKMKEKGDIPEGYSVSREKKERFSLILESASTNQTSMYLCASSFGGAGIYEQYFGPGTRLTVT.

In its sample, this clonotype was seen many times. CDR3: CASKDTGELFF. The CDR3 DNA sequence: TGTGCCAGCAAGGACACCGGGGAGCTGTTTTTT. This chain uses TRBV6-2 or TRBV6-3 with TRBJ2-2; no clear D gene. The germline CDR1 and CDR2 sequences are MNHEY and SVGEGT. Trimming removed 7 bases at V and 3 bases at J, with 3 bases between. The CDR3 is 11 residues long.

This clonotype was picked up many times. The V call is TRBV3-1, the J call TRBJ2-1, with D possibly being TRBD1 (6 bases). The CDR3 totals 14 residues. CDR1 and CDR2 (germline): LGHDT, YNNKEL (reference sequence). Deletions cut 3 bases from V and 12 bases from J, with 18 bases between. The CDR3 bases are TGTGCCAGCAGCCAGGGGAGCTCAGGGGTTGGGCAGTTCTTC. Its translation: CASSQGSSGVGQFF.

This clonotype was observed a handful of times. The chain is built from TRBV27 and TRBJ2-1; the D is unclear. The CDR3 has 13 residues. Germline assignment: CDR1 MNHEY and CDR2 SMNVEV (reference sequence). V was clipped by 5 bases and J by 4 bases, with 9 bases between them. The CDR3 loop is CASSNYGYNEQFF. The CDR3, as DNA: TGTGCCAGCAGTAACTATGGATACAATGAGCAGTTCTTC.

This clonotype was seen a few times. CDR3 nucleotides: TGTGCCAGCAGTCGTTCCGGGTCCTCGAATCAGCCCCAGCATTTT. Its protein product is CASSRSGSSNQPQHF. This chain connects TRBV12-3 or TRBV12-4 to TRBJ1-5; D ambiguous. The CDR3 has 15 amino acids. V was trimmed by 5 bases and J by 4 bases, leaving 15 bases between them.

About this clonotype itself: At one boundary the junction diverges from the germline segment, which might be a read error. J is TRBJ2-7 and V is TRBV5-1, with 10 bases lining up with TRBD1. Germline V gene data show CDR1 as SGHRS and CDR2 as YFSETQ. CDR3 size: 14 residues. The CDR3 reads CASSPGTGDHRVFF. The CDR3 coding sequence is TGCGCCAGCAGCCCCGGGACAGGGGATCATAGGGTATTCTTC.